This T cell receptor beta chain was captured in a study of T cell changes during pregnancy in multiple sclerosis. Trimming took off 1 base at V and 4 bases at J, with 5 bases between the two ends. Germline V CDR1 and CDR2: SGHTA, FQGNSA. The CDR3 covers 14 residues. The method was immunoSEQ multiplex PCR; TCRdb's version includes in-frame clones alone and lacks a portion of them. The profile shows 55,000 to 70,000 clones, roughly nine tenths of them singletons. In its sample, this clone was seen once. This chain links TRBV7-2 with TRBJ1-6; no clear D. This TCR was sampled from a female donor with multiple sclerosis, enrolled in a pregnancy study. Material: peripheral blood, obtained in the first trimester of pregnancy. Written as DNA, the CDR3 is TGTGCCAGCAGCTTAGGCAGGTATAATTCACCCCTCCACTTT. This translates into CASSLGRYNSPLHF.